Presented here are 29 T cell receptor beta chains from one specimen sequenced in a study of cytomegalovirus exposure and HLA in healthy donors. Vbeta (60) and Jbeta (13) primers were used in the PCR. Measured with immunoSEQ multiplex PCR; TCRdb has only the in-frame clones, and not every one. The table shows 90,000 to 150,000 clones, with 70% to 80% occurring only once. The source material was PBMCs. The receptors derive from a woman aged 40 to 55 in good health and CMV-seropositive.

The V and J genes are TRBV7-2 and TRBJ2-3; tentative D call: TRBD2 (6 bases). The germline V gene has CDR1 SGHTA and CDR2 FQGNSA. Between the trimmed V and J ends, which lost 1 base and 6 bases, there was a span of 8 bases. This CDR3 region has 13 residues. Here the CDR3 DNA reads TGTGCCAGCAGCTTAGGACTAGACGATACGCAGTATTTT. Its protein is CASSLGLDDTQYF.

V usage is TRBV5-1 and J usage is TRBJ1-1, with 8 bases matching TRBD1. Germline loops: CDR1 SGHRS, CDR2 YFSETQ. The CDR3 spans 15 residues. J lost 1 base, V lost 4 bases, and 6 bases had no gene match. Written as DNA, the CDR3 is TGCGCCAGCAGCCCACGGACAGGGCGGAACACTGAAGCTTTCTTT. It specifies CASSPRTGRNTEAFF. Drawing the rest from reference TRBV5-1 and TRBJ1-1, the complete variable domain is KAGVTQTPRYLIKTRGQQVTLSCSPISGHRSVSWYQQTPGQGLQFLFEYFSETQRNKGNFPGRFSGRQFSNSRSEMNVSTLELGDSALYLCASSPRTGRNTEAFFGQGTRLTVV.

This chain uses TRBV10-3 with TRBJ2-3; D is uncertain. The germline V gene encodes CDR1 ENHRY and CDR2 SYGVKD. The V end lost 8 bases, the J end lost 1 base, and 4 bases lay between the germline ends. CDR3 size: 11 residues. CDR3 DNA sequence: TGTGCCATCGCAGGCACAGATACGCAGTATTTT. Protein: CAIAGTDTQYF.

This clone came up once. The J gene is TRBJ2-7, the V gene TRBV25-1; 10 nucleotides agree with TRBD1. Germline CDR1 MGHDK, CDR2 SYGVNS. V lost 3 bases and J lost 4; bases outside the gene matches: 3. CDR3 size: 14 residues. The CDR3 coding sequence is TGTGCCAGCAGTGAGGGACAGGGGCCATACGAGCAGTACTTC. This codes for CASSEGQGPYEQYF.

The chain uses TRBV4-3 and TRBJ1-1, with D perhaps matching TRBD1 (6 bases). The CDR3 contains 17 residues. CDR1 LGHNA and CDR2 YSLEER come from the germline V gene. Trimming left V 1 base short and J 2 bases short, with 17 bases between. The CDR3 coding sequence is TGCGCCAGCAGCCAAGTGGCCAGGGGAAGTGATAACACTGAAGCTTTCTTT. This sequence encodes CASSQVARGSDNTEAFF.

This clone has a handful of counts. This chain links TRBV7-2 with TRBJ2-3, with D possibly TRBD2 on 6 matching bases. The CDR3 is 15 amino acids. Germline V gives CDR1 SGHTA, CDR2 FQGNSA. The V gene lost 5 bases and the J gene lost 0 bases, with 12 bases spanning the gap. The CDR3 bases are TGTGCCAGCAGCACCACCGGGACTAGCACAGATACGCAGTATTTT. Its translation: CASSTTGTSTDTQYF.

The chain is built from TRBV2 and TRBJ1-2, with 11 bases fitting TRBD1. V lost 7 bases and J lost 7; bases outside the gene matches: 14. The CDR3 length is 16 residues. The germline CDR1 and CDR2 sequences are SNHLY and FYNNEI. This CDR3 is CASTLPGQGAIGGYTF. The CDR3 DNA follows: TGTGCCAGCACCCTCCCCGGACAGGGGGCTATAGGTGGCTACACCTTC.

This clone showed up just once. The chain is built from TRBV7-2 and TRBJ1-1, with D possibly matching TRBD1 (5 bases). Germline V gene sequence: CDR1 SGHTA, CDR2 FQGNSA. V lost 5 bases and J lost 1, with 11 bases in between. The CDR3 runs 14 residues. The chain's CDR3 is CASSPQGGNTEAFF. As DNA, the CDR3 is TGTGCCAGCAGCCCCCAGGGAGGGAACACTGAAGCTTTCTTT.

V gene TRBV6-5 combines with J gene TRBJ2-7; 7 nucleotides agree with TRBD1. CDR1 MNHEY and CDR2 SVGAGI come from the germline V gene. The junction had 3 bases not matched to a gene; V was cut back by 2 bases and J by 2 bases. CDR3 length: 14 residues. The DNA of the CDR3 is TGTGCCAGCAGTTACCGGGACAGACCCTACGAGCAGTACTTC. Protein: CASSYRDRPYEQYF.

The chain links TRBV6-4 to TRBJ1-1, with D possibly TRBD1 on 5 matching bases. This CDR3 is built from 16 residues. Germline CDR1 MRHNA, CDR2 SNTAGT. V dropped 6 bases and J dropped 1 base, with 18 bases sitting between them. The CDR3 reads CASRDGQGRRNTEAFF. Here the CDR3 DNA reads TGTGCCAGCAGGGATGGGCAGGGCAGGAGGAACACTGAAGCTTTCTTT.

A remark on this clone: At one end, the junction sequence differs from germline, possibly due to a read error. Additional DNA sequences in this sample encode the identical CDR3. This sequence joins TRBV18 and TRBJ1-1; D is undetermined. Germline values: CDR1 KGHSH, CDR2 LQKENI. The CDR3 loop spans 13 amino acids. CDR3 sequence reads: CASSQGAIAEAFF. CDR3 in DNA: TGTGCCAGCTCACAGGGAGCAATAGCTGAAGCCTTCTTT.

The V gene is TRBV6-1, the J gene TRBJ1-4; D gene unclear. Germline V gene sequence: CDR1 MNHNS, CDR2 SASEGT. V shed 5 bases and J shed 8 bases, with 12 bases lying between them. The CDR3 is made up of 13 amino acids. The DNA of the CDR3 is TGTGCCAGCAGTCAAATAGAATCGGAAAAACTGTTTTTT. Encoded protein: CASSQIESEKLFF.

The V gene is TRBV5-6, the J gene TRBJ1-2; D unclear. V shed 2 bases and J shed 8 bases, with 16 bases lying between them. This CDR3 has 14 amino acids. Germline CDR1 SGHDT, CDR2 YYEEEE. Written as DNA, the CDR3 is TGTGCCAGCAGCTTTGAGATTGCGGAGGGCGGCTACACCTTC. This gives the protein CASSFEIAEGGYTF.

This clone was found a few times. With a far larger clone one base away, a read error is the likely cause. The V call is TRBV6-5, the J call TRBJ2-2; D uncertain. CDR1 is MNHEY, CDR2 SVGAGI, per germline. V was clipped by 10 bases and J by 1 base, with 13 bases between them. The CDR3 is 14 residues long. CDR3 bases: TGTGCCACCCTAGAAGTGGTGAACACCGGGGAGCTGTTTTTT. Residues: CATLEVVNTGELFF.

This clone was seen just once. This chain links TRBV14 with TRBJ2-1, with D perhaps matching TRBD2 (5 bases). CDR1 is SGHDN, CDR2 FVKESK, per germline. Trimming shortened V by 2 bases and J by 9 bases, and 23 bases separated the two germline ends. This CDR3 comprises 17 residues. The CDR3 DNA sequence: TGTGCCAGCAGCCAAATCGGCCAAAGGACGAGGGCGAGTGAGCAGTTCTTC. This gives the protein CASSQIGQRTRASEQFF.

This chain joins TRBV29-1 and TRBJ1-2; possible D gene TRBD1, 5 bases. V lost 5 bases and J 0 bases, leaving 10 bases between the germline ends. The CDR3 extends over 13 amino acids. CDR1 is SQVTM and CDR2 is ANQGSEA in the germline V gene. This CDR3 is CSVLDIANYGYTF. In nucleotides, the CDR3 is TGCAGCGTTTTGGACATAGCTAACTATGGCTACACCTTC.

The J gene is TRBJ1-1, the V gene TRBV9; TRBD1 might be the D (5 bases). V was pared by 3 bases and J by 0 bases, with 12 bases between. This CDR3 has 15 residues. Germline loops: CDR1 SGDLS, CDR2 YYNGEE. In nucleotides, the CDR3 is TGTGCCAGCAGCGCCCAGACAGTGATGAACACTGAAGCTTTCTTT. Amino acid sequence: CASSAQTVMNTEAFF.

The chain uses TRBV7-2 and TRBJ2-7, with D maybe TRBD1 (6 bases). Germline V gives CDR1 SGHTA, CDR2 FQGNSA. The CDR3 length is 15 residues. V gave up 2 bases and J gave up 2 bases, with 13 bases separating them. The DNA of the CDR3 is TGTGCCAGCAGCTTAAACAGGGTTGTAACCTACGAGCAGTACTTC. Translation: CASSLNRVVTYEQYF.

The CDR3 nucleotides are TGTGCCAGCAGCTTAGGAGAGGGACAGGGTACAAACAGCGAAAAACTGTTTTTT. Its translation: CASSLGEGQGTNSEKLFF. The gene calls are TRBV7-7 and TRBJ1-4; 9 positions agree with TRBD1. V dropped 1 base and J dropped 8; count of bases not matched to a gene: 14. There are 18 residues in the CDR3. The germline CDR1 and CDR2 sequences are SSHAT and FNYEAQ (reference sequence).

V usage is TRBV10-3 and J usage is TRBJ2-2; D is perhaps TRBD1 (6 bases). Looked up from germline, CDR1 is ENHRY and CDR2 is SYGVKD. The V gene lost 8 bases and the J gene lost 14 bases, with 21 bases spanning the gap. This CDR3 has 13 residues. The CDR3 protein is CAIGANTGDTLFF. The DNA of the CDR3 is TGTGCCATCGGGGCGAACACCGGGGACACACTGTTTTTT.

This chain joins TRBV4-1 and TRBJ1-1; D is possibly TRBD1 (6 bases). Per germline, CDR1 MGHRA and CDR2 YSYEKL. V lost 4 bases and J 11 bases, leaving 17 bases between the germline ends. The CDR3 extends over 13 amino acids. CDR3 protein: CASSLQGAGWAFF. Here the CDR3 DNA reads TGCGCCAGCAGCCTACAGGGCGCCGGGTGGGCTTTCTTT.

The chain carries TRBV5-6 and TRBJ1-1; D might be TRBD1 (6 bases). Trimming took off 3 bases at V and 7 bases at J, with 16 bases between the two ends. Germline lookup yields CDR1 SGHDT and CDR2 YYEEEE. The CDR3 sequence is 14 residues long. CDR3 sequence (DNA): TGTGCCAGCAGCTGGGACATTTTAGGGAGTGAAGCTTTCTTT. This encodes CASSWDILGSEAFF. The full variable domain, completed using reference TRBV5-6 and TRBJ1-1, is DAGVTQSPTHLIKTRGQQVTLRCSPKSGHDTVSWYQQALGQGPQFIFQYYEEEERQRGNFPDRFSGHQFPNYSSELNVNALLLGDSALYLCASSWDILGSEAFFGQGTRLTVV.

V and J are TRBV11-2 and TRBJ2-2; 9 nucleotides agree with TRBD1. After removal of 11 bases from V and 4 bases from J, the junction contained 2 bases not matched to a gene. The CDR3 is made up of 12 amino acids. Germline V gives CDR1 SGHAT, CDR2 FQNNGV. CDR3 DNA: TGTGCCGGACAGGGGTTCACCGGGGAGCTGTTTTTT. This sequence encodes CAGQGFTGELFF.

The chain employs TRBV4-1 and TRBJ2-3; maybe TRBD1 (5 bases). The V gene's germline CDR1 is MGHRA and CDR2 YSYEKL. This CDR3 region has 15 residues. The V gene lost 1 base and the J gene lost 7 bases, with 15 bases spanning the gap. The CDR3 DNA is TGCGCCAGCAGCCAAGTAGACAGCCGATATTATACGCAGTATTTT. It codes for CASSQVDSRYYTQYF.

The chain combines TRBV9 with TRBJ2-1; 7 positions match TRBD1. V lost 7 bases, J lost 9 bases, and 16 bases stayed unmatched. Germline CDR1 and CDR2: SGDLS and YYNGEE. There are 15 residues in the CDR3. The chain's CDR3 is CASGRGTALGSEQFF. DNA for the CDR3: TGTGCCAGCGGAAGGGGGACAGCCCTCGGTAGTGAGCAGTTCTTC. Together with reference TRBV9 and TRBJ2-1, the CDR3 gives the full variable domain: DSGVTQTPKHLITATGQRVTLRCSPRSGDLSVYWYQQSLDQGLQFLIQYYNGEERAKGNILERFSAQQFPDLHSELNLSSLELGDSALYFCASGRGTALGSEQFFGPGTRLTVL.

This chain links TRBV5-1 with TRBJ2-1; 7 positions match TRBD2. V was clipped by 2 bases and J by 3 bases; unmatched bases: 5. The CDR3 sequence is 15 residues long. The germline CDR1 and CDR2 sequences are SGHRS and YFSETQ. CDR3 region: CASSLTGTIYNEQFF. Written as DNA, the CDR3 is TGCGCCAGCAGCTTAACCGGGACTATCTACAATGAGCAGTTCTTC.

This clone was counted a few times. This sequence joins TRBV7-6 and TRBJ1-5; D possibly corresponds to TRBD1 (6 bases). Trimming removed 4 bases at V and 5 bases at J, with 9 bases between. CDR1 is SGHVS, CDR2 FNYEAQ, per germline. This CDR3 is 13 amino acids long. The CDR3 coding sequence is TGTGCCAGCAGCTCCCGACAGGATCAGCCCCAGCATTTT. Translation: CASSSRQDQPQHF. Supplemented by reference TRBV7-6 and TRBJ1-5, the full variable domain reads GAGVSQSPRYKVTKRGQDVALRCDPISGHVSLYWYRQALGQGPEFLTYFNYEAQQDKSGLPNDRFSAERPEGSISTLTIQRTEQRDSAMYRCASSSRQDQPQHFGDGTRLSIL.

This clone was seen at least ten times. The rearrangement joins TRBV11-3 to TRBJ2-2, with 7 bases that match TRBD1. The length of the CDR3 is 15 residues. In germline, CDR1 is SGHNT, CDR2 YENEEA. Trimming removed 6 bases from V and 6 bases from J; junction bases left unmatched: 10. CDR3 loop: CASSVTGKMAGELFF. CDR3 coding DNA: TGTGCCAGCAGTGTGACAGGGAAAATGGCCGGGGAGCTGTTTTTT.

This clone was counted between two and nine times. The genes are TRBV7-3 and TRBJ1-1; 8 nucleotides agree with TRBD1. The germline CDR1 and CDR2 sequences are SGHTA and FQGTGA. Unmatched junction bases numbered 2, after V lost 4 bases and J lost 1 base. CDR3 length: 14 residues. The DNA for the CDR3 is TGTGCCAGCAGCTGGACAGGGAAGAACACTGAAGCTTTCTTT. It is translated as CASSWTGKNTEAFF.